These 16 T cell receptor beta chains were all obtained from the same sample, sequenced in a study of cytomegalovirus exposure and HLA in healthy donors. The PCR used 60 Vbeta and 13 Jbeta primers. TCRdb keeps only in-frame clones here, not all; method: immunoSEQ multiplex PCR. The data show 130,000 to 150,000 clones, roughly 80% seen once. The sample consisted of PBMCs. The receptor source for this set is a male donor in good health and CMV-seronegative.

The V gene is TRBV30, the J gene TRBJ2-2; D is perhaps TRBD2 (5 bases). V dropped 2 bases and J dropped 5 bases, with 15 bases sitting between them. Germline loops: CDR1 GTSNPN, CDR2 SVGIG (reference sequence). There are 15 residues in the CDR3. The CDR3 protein is CAWSTGVRGTGELFF. The DNA of the CDR3 is TGTGCCTGGAGTACCGGGGTCCGGGGAACCGGGGAGCTGTTTTTT.

CDR3: CASSFVVASGSYNEQFF. CDR3 DNA: TGTGCCAGCAGCTTTGTAGTGGCTAGCGGGTCATACAATGAGCAGTTCTTC. The chain links TRBV7-2 to TRBJ2-1, with TRBD2 identical over 8 bases. This CDR3 region has 17 residues. V was clipped by 3 bases and J by 4 bases; unmatched bases: 11. Looked up from germline, CDR1 is SGHTA and CDR2 is FQGNSA.

This clone was seen a single time. DNA of the CDR3: TGTGCCAGCAGCTTAGCGCTAGGGGAATCCCTTGTTCGCTACAATGAGCAGTTCTTC. Its translation is CASSLALGESLVRYNEQFF. The rearrangement uses TRBV7-8 and TRBJ2-1; D may be TRBD1 (5 bases). The CDR3 has 19 amino acids. With 0 bases removed from V and 3 bases from J, the gap between germline ends came to 21 bases. Germline values: CDR1 SGHVS, CDR2 FQNEAQ.

The gene calls are TRBV20-1 and TRBJ1-1; D gene unclear. Germline CDR1 and CDR2: DFQATT and SNEGSKA (reference sequence). The CDR3 sequence is 11 residues long. Trimming took off 5 bases at V and 0 bases at J, with 4 bases between the two ends. The CDR3 loop reads CSAYLNTEAFF. The DNA of the CDR3 is TGCAGTGCTTATCTGAACACTGAAGCTTTCTTT.

The rearrangement links TRBV19 to TRBJ1-1; D is perhaps TRBD1 (6 bases). This CDR3 spans 13 amino acids. Trimming shortened V by 8 bases and J by 1 base, and 11 bases separated the two germline ends. The germline V gene encodes CDR1 LNHDA and CDR2 SQIVND (reference sequence). The CDR3 protein is CASSQGPNTEAFF. DNA for the CDR3: TGTGCCAGTTCACAGGGCCCGAACACTGAAGCTTTCTTT. Together with reference TRBV19 and TRBJ1-1, the CDR3 gives the full variable domain: DGGITQSPKYLFRKEGQNVTLSCEQNLNHDAMYWYRQDPGQGLRLIYYSQIVNDFQKGDIAEGYSVSREKKESFPLTVTSAQKNPTAFYLCASSQGPNTEAFFGQGTRLTVV.

The chain combines TRBV6-5 with TRBJ1-2; D is possibly TRBD1 (5 bases). Trimming pared 2 bases from V and 8 bases from J, leaving 18 bases between. CDR1 and CDR2 (germline): MNHEY, SVGAGI. There are 15 residues in the CDR3. CDR3 loop: CASSYVQGGTYGYTF. The CDR3, as DNA: TGTGCCAGCAGTTACGTCCAGGGAGGCACGTACGGCTACACCTTC.

The chain links TRBV19 to TRBJ1-5; unclear D gene. Trimming took 6 bases from V and 0 from J, leaving 12 bases between them. Per the germline V gene, CDR1 is LNHDA and CDR2 is SQIVND (reference sequence). The CDR3 has 15 amino acids. This CDR3 reads CASSLTAYSNQPQHF. For the CDR3, the DNA is TGTGCCAGTAGCCTTACAGCTTATAGCAATCAGCCCCAGCATTTT.

This clone was recorded only once. The rearrangement joins TRBV9 to TRBJ1-2; 9 nucleotides align to TRBD1. This CDR3 spans 15 amino acids. V was clipped by 2 bases and J by 4 bases; unmatched bases: 6. Germline loops: CDR1 SGDLS, CDR2 YYNGEE. The CDR3 nucleotides are TGTGCCAGCAGCGTCAACCGGGACAGGGTCTATGGCTACACCTTC. Its protein is CASSVNRDRVYGYTF.

The rearrangement uses TRBV28 and TRBJ2-3; no reliable D call. CDR3 length: 13 amino acids. Germline V gives CDR1 MDHEN, CDR2 SYDVKM. Trimming shortened V by 6 bases and J by 1 base, and 8 bases separated the two germline ends. The CDR3, as DNA: TGTGCCAGCAGCCCAGAGGGCACAGATACGCAGTATTTT. This gives the protein CASSPEGTDTQYF.

This clone was counted a few times. This sequence joins TRBV21-1 and TRBJ2-7; the DNA was not compared with TRBD1, the D call given in the table. TRBV21-1 is a documented pseudogene. This CDR3 contains 11 residues. The chain's CDR3 is CASSTRRQGYF. The DNA for the CDR3 is TGTGCCAGCAGCACAAGACGACAGGGGTACTTC.

The J gene is TRBJ1-5, the V gene TRBV28, with 12 bases aligning to TRBD1. Germline CDR1 is MDHEN and CDR2 is SYDVKM. V shed 5 bases and J 5 bases; nucleotides not matched to a gene: 7. The length of the CDR3 is 16 residues. DNA of the CDR3: TGTGCCAGCAGTCCAGGGACAGGGGGCGTGTATCAGCCCCAGCATTTT. Protein: CASSPGTGGVYQPQHF.

The chain uses TRBV5-1 and TRBJ1-6, with D maybe TRBD1 (6 bases). Germline CDR1 is SGHRS and CDR2 is YFSETQ. The V end was cut by 0 bases, the J end by 10 bases, with 17 bases between. The CDR3 sequence is 16 residues long. CDR3 in DNA: TGCGCCAGCAGCTTGGGTTCCAGGACAGACCCATCACCCCTCCACTTT. The encoded protein is CASSLGSRTDPSPLHF. Variable domain in full (rest from reference TRBV5-1 and TRBJ1-6): KAGVTQTPRYLIKTRGQQVTLSCSPISGHRSVSWYQQTPGQGLQFLFEYFSETQRNKGNFPGRFSGRQFSNSRSEMNVSTLELGDSALYLCASSLGSRTDPSPLHFGNGTRLTVT.

This clone is a singleton in its sample. The CDR3 here is CASSGQPNYGYTF. In nucleotides, the CDR3 is TGTGCCAGCAGTGGACAGCCTAACTATGGCTACACCTTC. V and J are TRBV6-1 and TRBJ1-2; a possible D gene is TRBD1 (5 bases). The V gene's germline CDR1 is MNHNS and CDR2 SASEGT. The CDR3 has 13 residues. Between the trimmed V and J ends, which lost 4 bases and 0 bases, there was a span of 6 bases.

The rearrangement uses TRBV5-4 and TRBJ1-2; a weak D match, TRBD1 (5 bases). The CDR3 length is 14 residues. Germline CDR1 reads SGHNT; CDR2 reads YYREEE (reference sequence). Trimming left V 0 bases short and J 8 bases short, with 14 bases between. CDR3 coding DNA: TGTGCCAGCAGCTTGGACGAAGGGGCTAGGGGCTACACCTTC. Translating it yields CASSLDEGARGYTF.

The chain couples TRBV28 to TRBJ1-1, with TRBD1 as a possible D gene (6 bases). Trimming pared 4 bases from V and 10 bases from J, leaving 13 bases between. The germline V gene encodes CDR1 MDHEN and CDR2 SYDVKM. This CDR3 contains 12 residues. The CDR3 nucleotides read TGTGCCAGCAGTTCGGTGAACAGGGCAGCTTTCTTT. This translates into CASSSVNRAAFF.

This chain connects TRBV30 to TRBJ1-3; D remains ambiguous. This CDR3 contains 15 residues. Trimming removed 2 bases from V and 7 bases from J, with 18 bases in between. Germline CDR1 is GTSNPN and CDR2 is SVGIG (reference sequence). The CDR3 sequence: CAWSMLALGWNTIYF. In DNA form, the CDR3 reads TGTGCCTGGAGTATGTTAGCCCTTGGGTGGAACACCATATATTTT.